These 4 T cell receptor beta chains came from one sample sequenced in a study of blood T cell repertoires in COVID-19. The repertoire was sequenced with immunoSEQ multiplex PCR; TCRdb's copy has only in-frame clones and lacks some. Of 99,000 or so clones in the sample, around 81% were seen once. The sample taken for sequencing was peripheral blood. The receptors originated from a woman in her 70s with acute or convalescent COVID-19.

This chain links TRBV28 with TRBJ1-4; D might be TRBD1 (5 bases). The CDR3 is 15 amino acids. Germline loops: CDR1 MDHEN, CDR2 SYDVKM. V dropped 7 bases and J dropped 8 bases, with 20 bases sitting between them. The DNA for the CDR3 is TGTGCCAGCACCACCCCCCAGGGCAGGTCGGAAAAACTGTTTTTT. Amino acid sequence: CASTTPQGRSEKLFF.

The CDR3: CASSVTGRSSGANVLTF. The CDR3 DNA is TGTGCCAGTAGTGTGACAGGGCGATCCTCTGGGGCCAACGTCCTGACTTTC. The J gene is TRBJ2-6, the V gene TRBV19, with 7 bases lining up with TRBD1. Germline loops: CDR1 LNHDA, CDR2 SQIVND (reference sequence). The CDR3 covers 17 residues. J gave up 0 bases and V 5 bases, and 7 bases lay outside the gene matches.

The V gene is TRBV28, the J gene TRBJ1-2; D is possibly TRBD1 (6 bases). The germline CDR1 and CDR2 sequences are MDHEN and SYDVKM. CDR3 length: 16 residues. V lost 5 bases to trimming and J lost 10 bases, with 26 bases between them. CDR3: CASSQPPQGSRLVYTF. In nucleotides, the CDR3 is TGTGCCAGCAGTCAGCCCCCCCAGGGGAGCCGCCTGGTCTACACCTTC.

The J gene is TRBJ2-7, the V gene TRBV6-5; 11 bases are a match to TRBD1. Germline-derived CDR1 and CDR2 are MNHEY and SVGAGI. Trimming removed 2 bases from V and 6 bases from J; junction bases left unmatched: 3. The CDR3 length is 14 residues. The CDR3 region is CASSYPGTGGEQYF. DNA of the CDR3: TGTGCCAGCAGTTACCCCGGGACAGGGGGCGAGCAGTACTTC.